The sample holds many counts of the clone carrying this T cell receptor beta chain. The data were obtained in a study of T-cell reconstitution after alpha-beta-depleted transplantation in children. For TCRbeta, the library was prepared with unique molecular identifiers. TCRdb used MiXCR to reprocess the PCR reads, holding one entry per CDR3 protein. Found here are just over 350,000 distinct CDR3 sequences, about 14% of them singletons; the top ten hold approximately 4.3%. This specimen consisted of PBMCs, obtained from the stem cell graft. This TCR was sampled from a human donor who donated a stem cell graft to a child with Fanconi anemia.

The CDR3 DNA is TGTGCCACTACGAACGCAGGGGACTACAATGAGCAGTTCTTC. Translated, it gives CATTNAGDYNEQFF. The chain is built from TRBV19 and TRBJ2-1, with D perhaps matching TRBD1 (6 bases). V gave up 10 bases and J gave up 3 bases, with 16 bases separating them. Germline V CDR1 and CDR2: LNHDA, SQIVND (reference sequence). The CDR3 contains 14 residues.